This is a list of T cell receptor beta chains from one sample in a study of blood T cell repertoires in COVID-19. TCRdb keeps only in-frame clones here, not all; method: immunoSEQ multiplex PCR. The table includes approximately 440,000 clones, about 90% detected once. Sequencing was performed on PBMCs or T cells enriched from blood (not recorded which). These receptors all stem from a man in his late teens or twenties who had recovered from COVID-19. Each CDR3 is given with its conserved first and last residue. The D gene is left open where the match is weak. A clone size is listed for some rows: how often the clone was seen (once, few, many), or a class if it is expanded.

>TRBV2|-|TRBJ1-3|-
TGTGCCAGCACAGGAAGGTACTCTGGAAACACCATATATTTT
CASTGRYSGNTIYF
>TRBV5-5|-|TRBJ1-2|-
TGTGCCAGCAGTTCCCATCAGGGAAACTATGGCTACACCTTC
CASSSHQGNYGYTF
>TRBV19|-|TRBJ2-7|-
TGTGCCAGTAGTATACGGGGGACAGAAGCCTACGAGCAGTACTTC
CASSIRGTEAYEQYF
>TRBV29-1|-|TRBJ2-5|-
TGCAGCGTTGAACGGGGATATGGAGGGAAAGAGACCCAGTACTTC
CSVERGYGGKETQYF
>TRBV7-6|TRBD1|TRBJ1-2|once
TGTGCCAGCAGCTTAGCCAGGACAGGACCCTATGGCTACACCTTC
CASSLARTGPYGYTF
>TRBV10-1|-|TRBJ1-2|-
TGCGCCAGCAGTGATTCTTTGGGAGGTGGCTACACCTTC
CASSDSLGGGYTF
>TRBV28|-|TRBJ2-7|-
TGTGCCAGCAGTCTCCCGTTAGGGGCTACCTACGAGCAGTACTTC
CASSLPLGATYEQYF
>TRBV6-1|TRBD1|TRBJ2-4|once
TGTGCCAGCAGTGACCCATCCGCGGACAGGGGATTCCTAGCCAAAAACATTCAGTACTTC
CASSDPSADRGFLAKNIQYF
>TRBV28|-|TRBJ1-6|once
TGTGCCAGCAGCACAGGGATAAACAATTCACCCCTCCACTTT
CASSTGINNSPLHF
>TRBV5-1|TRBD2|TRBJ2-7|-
TGCGCCAGCAGCCTCGGACGGGGGGTATACGAGCAGTACTTC
CASSLGRGVYEQYF
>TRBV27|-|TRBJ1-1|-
TGTGCCAGCAGACCCAGGGGCGACACTGAAGCTTTCTTT
CASRPRGDTEAFF
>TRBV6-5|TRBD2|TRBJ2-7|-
TGTGCCAGCAGTCCTTACAGGAGCGGGGGATACGAGCAGTACTTC
CASSPYRSGGYEQYF
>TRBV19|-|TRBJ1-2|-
TGTGCCAGTAGTAAGATCCTAAACTATGGCTACACCTTC
CASSKILNYGYTF
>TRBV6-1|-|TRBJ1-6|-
TGTGCCAGCAGTGAAATAGAATCCTATAATTCACCCCTCCACTTT
CASSEIESYNSPLHF
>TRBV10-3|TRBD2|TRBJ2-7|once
TGTGCCATCAGTGACGATAGCGGGAGGTTGAGCTCCTACGAGCAGTACTTC
CAISDDSGRLSSYEQYF
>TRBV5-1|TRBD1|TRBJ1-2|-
TGCGCCAGCAGCTTTCTGACAGGGATTTTTGGCTACACCTTC
CASSFLTGIFGYTF
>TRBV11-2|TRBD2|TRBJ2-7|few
TGTGCCAGCACCACGGGACTAGCGGGAGGGCCTGGCTACGAGCAGTACTTC
CASTTGLAGGPGYEQYF
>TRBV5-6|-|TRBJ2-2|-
TGTGCCAGCAGCCGGGACTCCGTTTCAAACACCGGGGAGCTGTTTTTT
CASSRDSVSNTGELFF
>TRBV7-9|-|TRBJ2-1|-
TGTGCCAGCTACAGGTCCAATGAGCAGTTCTTC
CASYRSNEQFF
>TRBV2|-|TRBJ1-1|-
TGTGCCAGCAGTTATAGGGGGGGTACTGAAGCTTTCTTT
CASSYRGGTEAFF
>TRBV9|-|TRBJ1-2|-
TGTGCCAGCAGCGTAGACGGTCGGGAGATCTATGGCTACACCTTC
CASSVDGREIYGYTF
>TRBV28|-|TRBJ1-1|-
TGTGCCAGTTCCACCCTCCGGGATACTGAAGCTTTCTTT
CASSTLRDTEAFF
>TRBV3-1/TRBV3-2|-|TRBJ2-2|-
TGTGCCAGCAGCCAAGGTACGGCCGGGGAGCTGTTTTTT
CASSQGTAGELFF
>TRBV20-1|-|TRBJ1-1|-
TGCAGTGCTCAGGGGCACACTGAAGCTTTCTTT
CSAQGHTEAFF
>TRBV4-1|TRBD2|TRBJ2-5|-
TGCGCCAGCAGCCAAGCGGGGGGGTACCAAGAGACCCAGTACTTC
CASSQAGGYQETQYF
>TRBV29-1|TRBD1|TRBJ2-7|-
TGCAGCATCACTCCAGGACAGGGCTACGAGCAGTACTTC
CSITPGQGYEQYF
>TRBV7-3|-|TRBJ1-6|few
TGTGCCAGCAGCCTAGAGGGCTCCTATAATTCACCCCTCCACTTT
CASSLEGSYNSPLHF
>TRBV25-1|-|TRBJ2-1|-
TGTGCCAGCAGTTTCCGGGGGGAGCAGTTCTTC
CASSFRGEQFF
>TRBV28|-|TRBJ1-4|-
TGTGCCAGCAGTTTGGGGCCGGCCTACAATGAAAAACTGTTTTTT
CASSLGPAYNEKLFF
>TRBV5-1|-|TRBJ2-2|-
TGCGCCAGCAGCTTGTCCGTCGATCAGGGCCTGAACACCGGGGAGCTGTTTTTT
CASSLSVDQGLNTGELFF
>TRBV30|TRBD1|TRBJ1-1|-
TGTGCCTGGACCCCAGGGGGCTACACTGAAGCTTTCTTT
CAWTPGGYTEAFF
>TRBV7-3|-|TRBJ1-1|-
TGTGCCAGCAGCTTAACTCCGGGGAACACTGAAGCTTTCTTT
CASSLTPGNTEAFF
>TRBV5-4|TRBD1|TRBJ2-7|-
TGTGCCAGCAGGGGTCGCGCTCCGGGACAGCACCCCCCCGAGCAGTACTTC
CASRGRAPGQHPPEQYF
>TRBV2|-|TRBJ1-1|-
TGTGCCAGCAGTGAATTAAGGGGTACCGGTGAAGCTTTCTTT
CASSELRGTGEAFF
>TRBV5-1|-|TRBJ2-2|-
TGCGCCAGCAGCTTGGCTCCGGGTACCGGGGAGCTGTTTTTT
CASSLAPGTGELFF
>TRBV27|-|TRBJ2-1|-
TGTGCCAGCAGACCCCCCCAGGGGTCCCTACTAGCGACCTACAATGAGCAGTTCTTC
CASRPPQGSLLATYNEQFF
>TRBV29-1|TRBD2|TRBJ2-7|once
TGCAGCGTCCCTCCGGGGGGGAGAGATAGCTCCTACGAGCAGTACTTC
CSVPPGGRDSSYEQYF
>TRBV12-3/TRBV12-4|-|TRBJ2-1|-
TGTGCCAGCAGTTCGACTTCCTCCAATGAGCAGTTCTTC
CASSSTSSNEQFF
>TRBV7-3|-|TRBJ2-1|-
TGTGCCAGCAGCCTCTGGAGGAACTACAATGAGCAGTTCTTC
CASSLWRNYNEQFF
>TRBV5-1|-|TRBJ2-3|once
TGCGCCAGCAGCTCGCTTACACAGAACACAGATACGCAGTATTTT
CASSSLTQNTDTQYF
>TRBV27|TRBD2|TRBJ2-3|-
TGTGCCAGCAGTCCCGGACTAGCTTACACAGATACGCAGTATTTT
CASSPGLAYTDTQYF
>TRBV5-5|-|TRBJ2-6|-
TGTGCCAGCAGCTTAGCTCCTCAGGTCTCTGGGGCCAACGTCCTGACTTTC
CASSLAPQVSGANVLTF
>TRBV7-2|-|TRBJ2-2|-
TGTGCCAGCAGCTTCGCCGGGGAGCTGTTTTTT
CASSFAGELFF
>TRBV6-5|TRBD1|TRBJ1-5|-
TGTGCCAGCACAGACAGGGGGGCTCAGCCCCAGCATTTT
CASTDRGAQPQHF
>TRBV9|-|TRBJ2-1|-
TGTGCCAGCAGCAGGCGGAGGGACTGGGTCTCCAATGAGCAGTTCTTC
CASSRRRDWVSNEQFF
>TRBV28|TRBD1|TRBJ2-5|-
TGTGCCAGCCTGCCGGACAGGGTAAAAGAGACCCAGTACTTC
CASLPDRVKETQYF
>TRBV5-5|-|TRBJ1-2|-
TGTGCCAGCAGCCGTGGTGGGGCCTATGGCTACACCTTC
CASSRGGAYGYTF
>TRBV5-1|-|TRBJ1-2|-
TGCGCCAGCAGCGAGACAGGCAACTATGGCTACACCTTC
CASSETGNYGYTF
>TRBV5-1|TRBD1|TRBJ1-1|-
TGCGCCAGCAGCTTGTGGGGCCAGGGGGACACTGAAGCTTTCTTT
CASSLWGQGDTEAFF
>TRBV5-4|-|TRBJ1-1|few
TGTGCCAGCAGCTTAGAGGGGGGGAGAAACACTGAAGCTTTCTTT
CASSLEGGRNTEAFF
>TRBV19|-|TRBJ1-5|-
TGTGCCAGTAGTATTCCAGGGTGGGGCAATCAGCCCCAGCATTTT
CASSIPGWGNQPQHF
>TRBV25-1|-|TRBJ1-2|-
TGTGCCAGCAGCGAGCGGGGAATAAGGGGCTACACCTTC
CASSERGIRGYTF
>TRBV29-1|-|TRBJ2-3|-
TGCAGCGTTCAGACTAACACAGATACGCAGTATTTT
CSVQTNTDTQYF
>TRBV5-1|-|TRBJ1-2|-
TGCGCCAGCAGCCTAAGAACCGAGAGCTATGGCTACACCTTC
CASSLRTESYGYTF
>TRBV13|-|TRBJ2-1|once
TGTGCCAGCAGCTCGACCAGGACTCTCTCCTACAATGAGCAGTTCTTC
CASSSTRTLSYNEQFF
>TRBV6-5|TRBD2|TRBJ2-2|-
TGTGCCAGCAGTTACCTAGCGGGGATCGACGGGGAGCTGTTTTTT
CASSYLAGIDGELFF
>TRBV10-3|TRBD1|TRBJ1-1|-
TGTGCCATCAGGGACTCGGGACAGTACACTGAAGCTTTCTTT
CAIRDSGQYTEAFF
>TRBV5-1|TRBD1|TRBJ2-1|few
TGCGCCAGCCGAAATACAGGGGAAGGGTACAATGAGCAGTTCTTC
CASRNTGEGYNEQFF
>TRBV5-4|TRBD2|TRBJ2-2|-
TGTGCCAGCAGCCCCAGGACTAGCGGGAGCTACGGGGAGCTGTTTTTT
CASSPRTSGSYGELFF